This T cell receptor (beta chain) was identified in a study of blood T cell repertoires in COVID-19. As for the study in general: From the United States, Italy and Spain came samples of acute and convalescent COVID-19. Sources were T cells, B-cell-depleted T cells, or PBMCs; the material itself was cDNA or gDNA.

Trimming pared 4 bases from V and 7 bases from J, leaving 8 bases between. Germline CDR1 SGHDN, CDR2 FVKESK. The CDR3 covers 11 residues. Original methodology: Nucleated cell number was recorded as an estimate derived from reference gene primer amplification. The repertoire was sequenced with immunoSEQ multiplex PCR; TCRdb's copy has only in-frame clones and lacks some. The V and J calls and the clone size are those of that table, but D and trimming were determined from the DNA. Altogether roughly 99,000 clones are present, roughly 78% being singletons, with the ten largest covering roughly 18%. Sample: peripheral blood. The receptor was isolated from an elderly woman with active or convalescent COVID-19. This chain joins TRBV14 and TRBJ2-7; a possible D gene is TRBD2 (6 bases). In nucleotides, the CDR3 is TGTGCCAGCAGCCCCGCGGGAGAGCAGTACTTC. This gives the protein CASSPAGEQYF.